This T cell receptor beta chain was identified during a study of blood T cell repertoires in COVID-19. The CDR3 length is 14 residues. Germline CDR1 MNHNY, CDR2 SVGAGI (reference sequence). The ends were cut back, 3 bases at V and 1 base at J, with 10 bases in the middle. Method: immunoSEQ multiplex PCR; TCRdb's copy keeps in-frame clones and lacks some. The sample lists under 200,000 clones, roughly 91% seen once, with roughly 5.6% in the top ten. This chain links TRBV6-6 with TRBJ2-7; D is unresolved. This TCR was sampled from a man aged 35 to 55 with active or convalescent COVID-19. Sequenced input: peripheral blood. The CDR3 is CASSYPLRSYEQYF. The CDR3 nucleotides read TGTGCCAGCAGTTATCCCCTTCGGTCCTACGAGCAGTACTTC.